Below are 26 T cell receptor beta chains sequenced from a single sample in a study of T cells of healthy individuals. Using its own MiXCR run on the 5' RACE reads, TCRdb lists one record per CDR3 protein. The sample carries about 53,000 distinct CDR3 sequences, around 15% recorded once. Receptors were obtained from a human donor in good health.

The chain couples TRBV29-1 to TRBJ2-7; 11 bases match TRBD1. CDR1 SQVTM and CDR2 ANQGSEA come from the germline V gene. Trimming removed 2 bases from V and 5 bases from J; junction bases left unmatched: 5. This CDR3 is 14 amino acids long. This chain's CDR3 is CSVERLGQGDEQYF. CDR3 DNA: TGCAGCGTTGAACGTTTGGGACAGGGGGACGAGCAGTACTTC.

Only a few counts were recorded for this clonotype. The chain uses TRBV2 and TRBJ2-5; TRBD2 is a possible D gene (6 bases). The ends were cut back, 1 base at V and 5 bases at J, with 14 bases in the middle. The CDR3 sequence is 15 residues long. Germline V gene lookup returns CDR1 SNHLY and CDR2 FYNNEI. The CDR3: CASSEDGGVSETQYF. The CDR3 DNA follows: TGTGCCAGCAGTGAAGACGGGGGTGTCTCGGAGACCCAGTACTTC.

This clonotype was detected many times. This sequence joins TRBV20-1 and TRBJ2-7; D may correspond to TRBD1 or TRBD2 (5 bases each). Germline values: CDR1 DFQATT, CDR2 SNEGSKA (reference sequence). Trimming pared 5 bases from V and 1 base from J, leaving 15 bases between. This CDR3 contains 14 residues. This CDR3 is CSAEGRDLSYEQYF. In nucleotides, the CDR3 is TGCAGTGCTGAGGGACGGGACCTTTCCTACGAGCAGTACTTC.

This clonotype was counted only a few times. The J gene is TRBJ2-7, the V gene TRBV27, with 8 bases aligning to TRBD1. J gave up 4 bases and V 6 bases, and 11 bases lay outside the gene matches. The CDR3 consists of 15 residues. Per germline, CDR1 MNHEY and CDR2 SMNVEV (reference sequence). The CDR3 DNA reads TGTGCCAGCAGACGCCGTCAGACAGGGGTATACGAGCAGTACTTC. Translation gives CASRRRQTGVYEQYF.

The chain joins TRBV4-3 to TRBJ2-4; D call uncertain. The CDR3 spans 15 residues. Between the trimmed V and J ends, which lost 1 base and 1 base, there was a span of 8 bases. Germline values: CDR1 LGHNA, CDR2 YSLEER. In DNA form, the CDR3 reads TGCGCCAGCAGCCAAGGGATCTTCGCCAAAAACATTCAGTACTTC. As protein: CASSQGIFAKNIQYF.

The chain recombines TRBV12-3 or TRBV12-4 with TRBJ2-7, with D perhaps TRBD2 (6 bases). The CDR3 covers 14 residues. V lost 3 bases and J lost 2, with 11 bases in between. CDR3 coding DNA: TGTGCCAGCAGTTTCCGAGCGGGCCCCTACGAGCAGTACTTC. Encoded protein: CASSFRAGPYEQYF.

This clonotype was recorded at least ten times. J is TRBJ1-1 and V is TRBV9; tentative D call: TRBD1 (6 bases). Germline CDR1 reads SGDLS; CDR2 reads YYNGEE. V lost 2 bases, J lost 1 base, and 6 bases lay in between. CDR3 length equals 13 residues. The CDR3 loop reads CASSVTGNTEAFF. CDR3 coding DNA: TGTGCCAGCAGCGTGACAGGGAACACTGAAGCTTTCTTT.

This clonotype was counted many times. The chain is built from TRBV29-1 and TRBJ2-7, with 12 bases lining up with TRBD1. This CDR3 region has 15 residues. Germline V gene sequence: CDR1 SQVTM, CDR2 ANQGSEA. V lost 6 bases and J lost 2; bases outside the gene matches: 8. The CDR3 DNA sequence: TGCAGCGTGGCTGCCGGGACAGGGGGCCCCTACGAGCAGTACTTC. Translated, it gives CSVAAGTGGPYEQYF.

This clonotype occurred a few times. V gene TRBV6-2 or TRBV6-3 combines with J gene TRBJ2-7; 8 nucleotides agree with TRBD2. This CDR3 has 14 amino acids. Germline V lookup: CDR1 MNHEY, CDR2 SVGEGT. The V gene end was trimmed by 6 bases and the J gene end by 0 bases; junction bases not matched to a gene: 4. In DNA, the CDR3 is TGTGCCAGCAGACCGGGGGGGAGCTCCTACGAGCAGTACTTC. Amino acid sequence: CASRPGGSSYEQYF.

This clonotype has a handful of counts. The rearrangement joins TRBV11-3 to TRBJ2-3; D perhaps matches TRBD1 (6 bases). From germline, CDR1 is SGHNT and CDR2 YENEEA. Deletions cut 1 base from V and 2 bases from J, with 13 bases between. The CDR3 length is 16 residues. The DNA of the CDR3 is TGTGCCAGCAGCTTAGGGTCCAACAGGGCCACAGATACGCAGTATTTT. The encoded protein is CASSLGSNRATDTQYF. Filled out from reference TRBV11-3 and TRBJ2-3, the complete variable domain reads EAGVVQSPRYKIIEKKQPVAFWCNPISGHNTLYWYLQNLGQGPELLIRYENEEAVDDSQLPKDRFSAERLKGVDSTLKIQPAELGDSAVYLCASSLGSNRATDTQYFGPGTRLTVL.

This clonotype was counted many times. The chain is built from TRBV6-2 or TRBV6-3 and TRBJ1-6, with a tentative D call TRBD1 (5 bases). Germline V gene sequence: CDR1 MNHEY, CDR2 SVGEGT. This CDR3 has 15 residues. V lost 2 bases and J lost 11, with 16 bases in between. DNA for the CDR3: TGTGCCAGCAGTTACGTAACCCGGCGGGGGACACCCCTCCACTTT. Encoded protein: CASSYVTRRGTPLHF.

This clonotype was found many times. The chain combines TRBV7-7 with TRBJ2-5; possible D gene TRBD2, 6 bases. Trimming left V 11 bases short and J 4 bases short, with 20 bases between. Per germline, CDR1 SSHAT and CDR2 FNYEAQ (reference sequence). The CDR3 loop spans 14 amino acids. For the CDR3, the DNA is TGTGCCCTTGTCGGTGAGGGAGGAGGAGAGACCCAGTACTTC. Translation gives CALVGEGGGETQYF.

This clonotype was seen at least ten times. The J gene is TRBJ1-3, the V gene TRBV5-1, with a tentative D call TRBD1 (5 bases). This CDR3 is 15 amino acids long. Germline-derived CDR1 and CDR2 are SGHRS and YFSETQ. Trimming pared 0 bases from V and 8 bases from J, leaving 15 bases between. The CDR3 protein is CASSLEWGGKDTIYF. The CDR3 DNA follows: TGCGCCAGCAGCTTGGAATGGGGGGGGAAAGACACCATATATTTT.

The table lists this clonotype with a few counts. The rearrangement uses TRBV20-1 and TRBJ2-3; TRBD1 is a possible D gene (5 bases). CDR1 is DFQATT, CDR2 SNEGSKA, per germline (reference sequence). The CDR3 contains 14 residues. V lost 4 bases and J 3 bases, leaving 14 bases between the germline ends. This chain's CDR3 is CSAIGVLMTDTQYF. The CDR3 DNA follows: TGCAGTGCTATAGGGGTGCTAATGACAGATACGCAGTATTTT.

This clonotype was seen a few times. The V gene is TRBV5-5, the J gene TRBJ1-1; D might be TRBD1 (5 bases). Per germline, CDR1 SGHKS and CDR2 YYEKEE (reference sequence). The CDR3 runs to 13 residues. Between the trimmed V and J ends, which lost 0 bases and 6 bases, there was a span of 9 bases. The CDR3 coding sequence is TGTGCCAGCAGCTTGGGCGGGGGGGCTGAAGCTTTCTTT. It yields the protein CASSLGGGAEAFF.

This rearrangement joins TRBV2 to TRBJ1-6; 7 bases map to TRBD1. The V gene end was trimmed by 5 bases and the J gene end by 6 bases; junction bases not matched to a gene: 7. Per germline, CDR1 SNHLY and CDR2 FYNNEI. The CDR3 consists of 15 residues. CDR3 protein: CASSKGAQSNSPLHF. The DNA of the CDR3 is TGTGCCAGCAGTAAGGGGGCCCAGAGTAATTCACCCCTCCACTTT.

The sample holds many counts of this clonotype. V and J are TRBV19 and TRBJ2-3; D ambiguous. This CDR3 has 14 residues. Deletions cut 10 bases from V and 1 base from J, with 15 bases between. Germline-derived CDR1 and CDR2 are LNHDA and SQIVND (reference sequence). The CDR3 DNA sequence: TGTGCCACTGGTTTTGGGGATGGCACAGATACGCAGTATTTT. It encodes CATGFGDGTDTQYF.

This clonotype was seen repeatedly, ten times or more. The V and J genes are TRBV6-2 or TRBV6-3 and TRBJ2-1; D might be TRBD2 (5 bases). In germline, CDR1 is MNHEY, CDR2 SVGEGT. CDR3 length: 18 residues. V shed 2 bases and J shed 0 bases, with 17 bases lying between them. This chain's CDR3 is CASSYDIATGSSYNEQFF. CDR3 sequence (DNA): TGTGCCAGCAGTTACGATATAGCTACGGGGAGCTCCTACAATGAGCAGTTCTTC.

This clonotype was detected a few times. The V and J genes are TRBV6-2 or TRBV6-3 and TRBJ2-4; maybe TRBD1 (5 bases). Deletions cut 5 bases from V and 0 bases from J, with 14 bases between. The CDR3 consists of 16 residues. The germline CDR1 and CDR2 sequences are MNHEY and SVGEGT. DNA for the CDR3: TGTGCCAGCAGTCCGACAGATAGACTAGCCAAAAACATTCAGTACTTC. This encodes CASSPTDRLAKNIQYF.

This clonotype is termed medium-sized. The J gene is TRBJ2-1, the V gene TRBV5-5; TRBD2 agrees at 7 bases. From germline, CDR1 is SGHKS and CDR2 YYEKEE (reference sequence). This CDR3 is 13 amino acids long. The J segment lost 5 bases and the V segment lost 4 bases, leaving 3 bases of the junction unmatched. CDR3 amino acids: CASSRGSHNEQFF. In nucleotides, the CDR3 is TGTGCCAGCAGCCGCGGGAGCCACAATGAGCAGTTCTTC.

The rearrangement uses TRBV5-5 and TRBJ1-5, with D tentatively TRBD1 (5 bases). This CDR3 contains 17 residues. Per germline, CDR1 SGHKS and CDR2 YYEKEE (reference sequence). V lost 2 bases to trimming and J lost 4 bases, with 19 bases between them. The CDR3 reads CASSFAHGWGDNQPQHF. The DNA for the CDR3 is TGTGCCAGCAGCTTTGCCCACGGTTGGGGGGATAATCAGCCCCAGCATTTT.

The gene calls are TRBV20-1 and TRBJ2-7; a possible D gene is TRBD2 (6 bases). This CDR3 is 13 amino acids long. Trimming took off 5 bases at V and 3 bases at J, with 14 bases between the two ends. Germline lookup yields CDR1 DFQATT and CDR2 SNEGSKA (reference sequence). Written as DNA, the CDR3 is TGCAGTGCTCACGGGAGTTGGGGCTACGAGCAGTACTTC. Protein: CSAHGSWGYEQYF.

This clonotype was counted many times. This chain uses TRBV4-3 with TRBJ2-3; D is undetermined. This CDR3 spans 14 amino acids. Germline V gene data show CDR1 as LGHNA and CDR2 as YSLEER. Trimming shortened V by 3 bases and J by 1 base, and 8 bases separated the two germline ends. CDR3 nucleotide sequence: TGCGCCAGCAGCCACCAAATCCGCACAGATACGCAGTATTTT. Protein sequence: CASSHQIRTDTQYF.

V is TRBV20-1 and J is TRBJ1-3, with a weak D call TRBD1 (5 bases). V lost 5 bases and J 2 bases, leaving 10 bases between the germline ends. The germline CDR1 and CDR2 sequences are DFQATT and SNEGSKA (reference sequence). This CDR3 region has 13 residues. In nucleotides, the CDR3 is TGCAGTGCTCCAGGGTCCGCTGGAAACACCATATATTTT. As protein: CSAPGSAGNTIYF.

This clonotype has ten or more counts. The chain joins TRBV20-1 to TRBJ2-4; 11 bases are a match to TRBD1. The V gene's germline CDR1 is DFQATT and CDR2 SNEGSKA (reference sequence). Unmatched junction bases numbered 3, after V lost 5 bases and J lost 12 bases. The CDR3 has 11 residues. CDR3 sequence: CSAGTGGSQYF. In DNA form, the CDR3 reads TGCAGTGCTGGGACAGGGGGTTCTCAGTACTTC.

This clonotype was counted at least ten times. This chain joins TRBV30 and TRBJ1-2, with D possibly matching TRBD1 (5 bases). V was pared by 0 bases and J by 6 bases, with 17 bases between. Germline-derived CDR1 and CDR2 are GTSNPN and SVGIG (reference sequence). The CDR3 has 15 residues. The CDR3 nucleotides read TGTGCCTGGAGTGTACGGACATCCGGCATAGATGGCTACACCTTC. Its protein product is CAWSVRTSGIDGYTF.